This T cell receptor (beta chain) was retrieved from a study of cytomegalovirus exposure and HLA in healthy donors. Study-wide findings and caveats: What a later analysis reportedly showed was that an Asian-associated ancestry cluster had fewer N-insertions than the approximately 700-donor mean. Reports indicate that TCR beta sequences accurately predicted the HLA-A and HLA-B alleles of most subjects.

60 Vbeta and 13 Jbeta primers were used in PCR. Some clones are missing from TCRdb's copy, which holds only in-frame ones; the method was immunoSEQ multiplex PCR. Here the sample spans some 170,000 clones, more than 80% being singletons. Healthy bone marrow donors made up the cohort. Trimming cost V 1 base and J 5 bases; bases outside gene matches: 8. This CDR3 contains 16 residues. Germline V gene sequence: CDR1 SGHVS, CDR2 FQNEAQ. A remark on this clone: What it binds is not known.

The chain uses TRBV7-8 and TRBJ1-5, with TRBD1 identical over 7 bases. Sequenced input: PBMCs. The receptor was derived from a young woman in good health and CMV-seropositive. The CDR3 region is CASSLGRGQSYQPQHF. As DNA, the CDR3 is TGTGCCAGCAGCTTAGGGAGGGGACAGTCCTATCAGCCCCAGCATTTT.